The T cell receptor beta chain described here comes from a study of CD8 T cells in Susac syndrome. On the study more broadly: Patients with Susac syndrome were therapy-naive, treated with corticosteroids, or treated with intravenous immunoglobulin alone when blood was collected.

The TEMRA cells underwent FACS enrichment, while the CD8+ and CD4+ T cells underwent negative isolation. The CDR3 spans 17 residues. Germline V gives CDR1 SEHNR, CDR2 FQNEAQ (reference sequence). Trimming removed 0 bases at V and 1 base at J, with 14 bases between. An input of 0.5 to 1 ug of RNA was subjected to reverse transcription using random hexamers. A multiplex approach, immunoSEQ multiplex PCR, amplified TCR beta CDR3 across 54 Vbeta and 13 Jbeta. In TCRdb, the immunoSEQ multiplex PCR reads were re-called with MiXCR into one record per CDR3 protein. The sample records approximately 190,000 distinct CDR3 sequences, about 95% being singletons.

The material sequenced was CD8+ T cells from PBMCs. The source of this sequence is a human donor with Susac syndrome. The chain is built from TRBV7-9 and TRBJ2-3; perhaps TRBD2 as D (6 bases). CDR3 bases: TGTGCCAGCAGCTTAGCCCTGGGTAGCGGAGGCACAGATACGCAGTATTTT. This sequence encodes CASSLALGSGGTDTQYF.